Listed below are T cell receptor beta chains from one sample, sequenced in a study of molecular identifiers for immune sequencing clone quantification. One entry per CDR3 protein, called by TCRdb with MiXCR from the PCR reads. This table has around 94,000 distinct CDR3 sequences, 35% appearing once. The sequencing sample was made of naive CD8+ T cells from blood, with Jurkat cell RNA spiked in. All receptors derive from a human donor in good health. Some libraries in this study had Jurkat cell RNA spiked in. CDR3s include the opening cysteine and the closing phenylalanine or tryptophan. A D gene is named only where the DNA matches it firmly. Clone size, where shown, is once, few, many, or a class for clones that have expanded.

d_gene	abundance	v_gene	j_gene	CDR3nt	CDR3aa
NA	NA	TRBV13	TRBJ1-3	TGTGCCAGCAGCTTAGGAACAGGGTCTGGAAACACCATATATTTT	CASSLGTGSGNTIYF
TRBD2	NA	TRBV27	TRBJ2-7	TGTGCCAGCAGTTCTTCTAGCGGGGACCATAACTACGAGCAGTACTTC	CASSSSSGDHNYEQYF
NA	many	TRBV3-1	TRBJ2-7	TGTGCCAGCAGCCAAGATTCCGGGACCTACGAGCAGTACTTC	CASSQDSGTYEQYF
TRBD2	few	TRBV20-1	TRBJ2-2	TGCAGTGCTCCGGGACTAGCGAACACCGGGGAGCTGTTTTTT	CSAPGLANTGELFF
TRBD2	NA	TRBV6-1	TRBJ2-1	TGTGCCAGCAGTGAGTTAGCGGGAGGATCCTACAATGAGCAGTTCTTC	CASSELAGGSYNEQFF
TRBD2	few	TRBV12-3/TRBV12-4	TRBJ2-2	TGTGCCAGCGCAAGAGCGGGAGGAACCCACCCCGGGGAGCTGTTTTTT	CASARAGGTHPGELFF
TRBD2	NA	TRBV6-5	TRBJ2-1	TGTGCCAGCAGTCGGACTAGCGGGATGTTGTATGAGCAGTTCTTC	CASSRTSGMLYEQFF
TRBD1	few	TRBV24-1	TRBJ2-2	TGTGCCACCAGTGATTTGGACAGGGCACCCGGGGAGCTGTTTTTT	CATSDLDRAPGELFF
TRBD1	NA	TRBV20-1	TRBJ2-7	TGCAGTGCCACAGATAGGGACAGGGGACCCTACGAGCGGTACTTC	CSATDRDRGPYERYF
TRBD1	NA	TRBV28	TRBJ1-6	TGTGCCAGCAGTTTATTCAGGGGGCGCGGATATTCACCCCTCCACTTT	CASSLFRGRGYSPLHF
NA	NA	TRBV6-2/TRBV6-3	TRBJ2-2	TGTGCCAGCACACGGACTGCGAACACCGGGGAGCTGTTTTTT	CASTRTANTGELFF
NA	NA	TRBV28	TRBJ1-1	TGTGCCAGCAGATATTACAGCGCTGAAGCTTTCTTT	CASRYYSAEAFF
NA	many	TRBV29-1	TRBJ2-7	TGCAGCGTGGACCGGGACTCCCTGGGGGAGCAGTACTTC	CSVDRDSLGEQYF
NA	NA	TRBV20-1	TRBJ2-7	TGCAGTGCCAGGGCAGGACAGCAGTACTTC	CSARAGQQYF
TRBD2	NA	TRBV27	TRBJ2-7	TGTGCCAGCAAATTAGCGGGAGGTACCTACGAGCAGTACTTC	CASKLAGGTYEQYF
TRBD2	once	TRBV15	TRBJ2-5	TGTGCCACCAGCTCCCCGGGAGGCCCCTGGGAGCCCCAGTACTTC	CATSSPGGPWEPQYF
NA	NA	TRBV11-2	TRBJ2-7	TGTGCCAGCAGCTTATGGGGGGTAGCCTACGAGCAGTACTTC	CASSLWGVAYEQYF
NA	NA	TRBV6-5	TRBJ1-5	TGTGCCAGCAGTTACTCCGGGGCCGACAATCAGCCCCAGCATTTT	CASSYSGADNQPQHF
NA	many	TRBV28	TRBJ1-5	TGTGCCAGCATCCCACAGGGTTCAAATCAGCCCCAGCATTTT	CASIPQGSNQPQHF
NA	once	TRBV4-1	TRBJ1-1	TGCGCCAGCAGCCAAGATAGTAACTCGGGCGTACGTGAAGCTTTCTTT	CASSQDSNSGVREAFF
NA	NA	TRBV14	TRBJ2-3	TGTGCCAGCAGCCAAGTGGGGTATGCGGATACGCAGTATTTT	CASSQVGYADTQYF
TRBD2	few	TRBV4-1	TRBJ2-3	TGCGCCAGCAGCCAAGGATGGCCTAGCGGGCTCACAGATACGCAGTATTTT	CASSQGWPSGLTDTQYF
NA	few	TRBV6-2/TRBV6-3	TRBJ1-2	TGTGCCAGCAGTTACGCTGACGGCTACACCTTC	CASSYADGYTF
NA	NA	TRBV6-5	TRBJ2-7	TGTGCCAGCAGTTACTCGGCTACCTACGAGCTGTACTTC	CASSYSATYELYF
NA	NA	TRBV27	TRBJ1-5	TGTGCCAGCGCCCTAATCGGCAATCAGCCCCAGCATTTT	CASALIGNQPQHF
TRBD2	NA	TRBV7-8	TRBJ2-5	TGTGCCAGCAGCACCGCCGGGACTACCGAAGAGACCCAGTACTTC	CASSTAGTTEETQYF
TRBD2	many	TRBV7-7	TRBJ2-5	TGTGCCAGCAGCTTGGGTACAGCGGGGGAGACCCAGTACTTC	CASSLGTAGETQYF
NA	many	TRBV28	TRBJ2-3	TGTGCCAGCAGTTTGACAGGAGCGCAGTATTTT	CASSLTGAQYF
TRBD1	NA	TRBV12-3/TRBV12-4	TRBJ2-2	TGTGCCAGCCAGACAGGGTTCGGGACCGGGGAGCTGTTTTTT	CASQTGFGTGELFF
NA	NA	TRBV11-2	TRBJ1-4	TGTGCCAGCAGCTCCCCCGGGACCCTATCGAATGAAAAACTGTTTTTT	CASSSPGTLSNEKLFF
NA	many	TRBV29-1	TRBJ2-3	TGCAGCGTTGAAGGGGGTAGAGGGGGTGCAGATACGCAGTATTTT	CSVEGGRGGADTQYF
NA	many	TRBV7-9	TRBJ2-2	TGTGCCAGCAGCTTAGGACTGGGATCGGTCACCGGGGAGCTGTTTTTT	CASSLGLGSVTGELFF
TRBD2	many	TRBV29-1	TRBJ2-1	TGCAGCGTTGACCAGACTAGCGGTGAGCAGTTCTTC	CSVDQTSGEQFF
TRBD2	few	TRBV4-3	TRBJ2-5	TGCGCCAGCAGCCAAGATTCCCTAGCGGGACTGGAGACCCAGTACTTC	CASSQDSLAGLETQYF
TRBD2	few	TRBV5-4	TRBJ2-1	TGTGCCAGCAGTCCCACTCCTATAGCGGGAGTTTACAATGAGCAGTTCTTC	CASSPTPIAGVYNEQFF